Each of the 8 T cell receptor beta chains below was sequenced from the same sample in a study of T cell repertoires in cytomegalovirus infection. TCRdb passed the reads through MiXCR, listing each CDR3 protein once. This sample has hundreds of thousands of distinct CDR3 sequences; 30% to 40% occur once, and the top ten carry roughly 18%. The antigens for these receptors are not known. The sample here was cultured PBMCs, taken from culture after CMV antigen stimulation. These receptors were taken from a human donor in good health (CMV status not recorded). Some clones in this sample may be carry-over from other donors' samples.

At least ten counts were recorded for this clonotype. This sequence joins TRBV7-2 and TRBJ1-5, with 11 bases that match TRBD1. The trim removed 4 bases at V and 11 bases at J, leaving 13 bases unmatched. The CDR3 length is 16 residues. The V gene's germline CDR1 is SGHTA and CDR2 FQGNSA. CDR3: CASSSQGTGGGVAQHF. CDR3 nucleotide sequence: TGTGCCAGCAGCTCCCAAGGGACAGGGGGGGGAGTGGCCCAGCATTTT.

The chain has TRBV4-1 and TRBJ2-5, with D maybe TRBD1 (5 bases). V lost 2 bases, J lost 0 bases, and 13 bases lay in between. The CDR3 totals 16 residues. The germline CDR1 and CDR2 sequences are MGHRA and YSYEKL. CDR3 bases: TGCGCCAGCAGCCAATTAGGACAAAATTACCAAGAGACCCAGTACTTC. Translating gives CASSQLGQNYQETQYF.

This clonotype was detected a few times. The chain combines TRBV12-3 or TRBV12-4 with TRBJ2-5, with D tentatively TRBD2 (5 bases). Trimming left V 6 bases short and J 0 bases short, with 14 bases between. The CDR3 is 15 amino acids. CDR3 coding DNA: TGTGCCAGCAGCCCCTTCGGGGAGTACCAAGAGACCCAGTACTTC. As protein: CASSPFGEYQETQYF.

The chain is built from TRBV10-3 and TRBJ2-6, with 10 positions matching TRBD2. Trimming cost V 10 bases and J 0 bases; bases outside gene matches: 6. In germline, CDR1 is ENHRY, CDR2 SYGVKD. This CDR3 region has 16 residues. CDR3 region: CATEAGGVSGANVLTF. CDR3 sequence (DNA): TGTGCCACCGAAGCGGGGGGGGTCTCTGGGGCCAACGTCCTGACTTTC.

At least ten counts were recorded for this clonotype. V gene TRBV4-1 combines with J gene TRBJ1-2; D unresolved. Trimming left V 0 bases short and J 3 bases short, with 17 bases between. The CDR3 is made up of 17 amino acids. CDR1 is MGHRA, CDR2 YSYEKL, per germline. For the CDR3, the DNA is TGCGCCAGCAGCCAAGATAGCGCGGGCGGATCCCACTATGGCTACACCTTC. Amino acid sequence: CASSQDSAGGSHYGYTF.

The table lists this clonotype with a few counts. The chain uses TRBV7-9 and TRBJ2-7; 10 bases match TRBD1. V lost 8 bases and J lost 6; bases outside the gene matches: 7. Germline-derived CDR1 and CDR2 are SEHNR and FQNEAQ (reference sequence). This CDR3 comprises 13 residues. Here the CDR3 DNA reads TGTGCCAGCGCCCGGGACAGGGGCTTCGAGCAGTACTTC. Translation gives CASARDRGFEQYF.

This sequence joins TRBV20-1 and TRBJ2-3; D possibly uses TRBD1 or TRBD2 (5 bases each). Per germline, CDR1 DFQATT and CDR2 SNEGSKA (reference sequence). The CDR3 totals 15 residues. Trimming removed 0 bases at V and 2 bases at J, with 12 bases between. CDR3 bases: TGCAGTGCTAGAGACTCTGGGACCGACACAGATACGCAGTATTTT. This sequence encodes CSARDSGTDTDTQYF.

This chain joins TRBV4-1 and TRBJ2-1; TRBD2 agrees at 14 bases. This CDR3 is built from 16 residues. V lost 5 bases, J lost 7 bases, and 7 bases stayed unmatched. Germline V gene lookup returns CDR1 MGHRA and CDR2 YSYEKL. The CDR3 DNA is TGCGCCAGCAGCGCGACTAGCGGGAGGGTGAGAAATGAGCAGTTCTTC. This codes for CASSATSGRVRNEQFF.